The rows below give T cell receptor beta chains drawn from one sample of a study of T cells in Graves' hyperthyroidism and ophthalmopathy. TCRdb redid the calling of the multiplex PCR reads with MiXCR, one entry per CDR3 protein. The sample holds about 400,000 distinct CDR3 sequences, 15% to 18% seen once. The sequencing sample was made of blood. The source is a young woman with Graves' hyperthyroidism. CDR3s include the opening cysteine and the closing phenylalanine or tryptophan. The D gene is left open where the match is weak. Part of the rows lack a size; the others show once, few, many or a class for expanded clones.

j_gene | v_gene | d_gene | abundance | CDR3nt | CDR3aa
TRBJ2-7 | TRBV9 | TRBD2 | many | TGTGCCAGCAGTGCGGGGACTAGCGACCTCTACGAGCAGTACTTC | CASSAGTSDLYEQYF
TRBJ2-7 | TRBV6-1 | - | many | TGTGCCAGCAGTTCCGAGGTGGTTTACGAGCAGTACTTC | CASSSEVVYEQYF
TRBJ2-5 | TRBV20-1 | TRBD2 | - | TGCAGTGCTAGGGCAGCGGGGGGAGAAGAGACCCAGTACTTC | CSARAAGGEETQYF
TRBJ1-5 | TRBV20-1 | - | - | TGCAGTGGGGCCCGGGAGACCCATCAGCCCCAGCATTTT | CSGARETHQPQHF
TRBJ2-1 | TRBV11-2 | - | many | TGTGCCAGCAGCTTAGGCGGAGACAGGTACAATGAGCAGTTCTTC | CASSLGGDRYNEQFF
TRBJ2-5 | TRBV15 | - | many | TGTGCCACCAGCAGAGAAGGGGGGGAAGAGACCCAGTACTTC | CATSREGGEETQYF
TRBJ2-1 | TRBV24-1 | - | few | TGTGCCACCAGTGATTTGCCCCGGGACGGCTCCTACAATGAGCAGTTCTTC | CATSDLPRDGSYNEQFF
TRBJ2-5 | TRBV27 | TRBD1 | many | TGTGCCAGCAGTTTTCGGACAGGGCTAGAGACCCAGTACTTC | CASSFRTGLETQYF
TRBJ1-5 | TRBV7-8 | - | many | TGTGCCAGCAGCCGAGACTCACAAGGCAATCAGCCCCAGCATTTT | CASSRDSQGNQPQHF
TRBJ2-7 | TRBV12-5 | TRBD1 | - | TGTGCTAGTGGTTTGGCAGGGACAGGTCTCTACGAGCAGTACTTC | CASGLAGTGLYEQYF
TRBJ1-1 | TRBV18 | - | many | TGTGCCAGCTCCCCGACGGATCCCAACACTGAAGCTTTCTTT | CASSPTDPNTEAFF
TRBJ1-2 | TRBV10-3 | - | - | TGTGCCATCACCGGAAGGCCCAAATTCGCGGACGCAATCGATGGCTACACCTTC | CAITGRPKFADAIDGYTF
TRBJ1-5 | TRBV11-3 | - | many | TGTGCCAGCAGCTTAGTTGGCAGGACCGAAGGGAATCAGCCCCAGCATTTT | CASSLVGRTEGNQPQHF
TRBJ1-6 | TRBV10-3 | TRBD1 | many | TGTGCCATCAGTGAAGGGACAGGGTATAATTCACCCCTCCACTTT | CAISEGTGYNSPLHF
TRBJ2-1 | TRBV13 | - | - | TGTGCCAGCAGCCTCATGGGGGGCGAGCAGTTCTTC | CASSLMGGEQFF
TRBJ2-1 | TRBV20-1 | - | few | TGCAGTGCTAGAACCCCCCTAAGCCTAGGCAATAAGCAGTTCTTC | CSARTPLSLGNKQFF
TRBJ2-1 | TRBV25-1 | - | many | TGTGCCAGCAGTGATCCCATGCAGACAGCCCTGCAGTTCTTC | CASSDPMQTALQFF
TRBJ1-2 | TRBV20-1 | - | many | TGCAGTGCTCCAGGGACTCCTAACTATGGCTACACCTTC | CSAPGTPNYGYTF
TRBJ1-4 | TRBV25-1 | TRBD1 | many | TGTGCCAGCAGTGTCCGGACAGGCCTTAATGAAAAACTGTTTTTT | CASSVRTGLNEKLFF
TRBJ1-2 | TRBV19 | - | - | TGTGCCAGTAGTACTTCTCGGACAGATATCTATGGCTACACCTTC | CASSTSRTDIYGYTF
TRBJ1-3 | TRBV20-1 | TRBD1 | many | TGCAGTGCTGCGACAGGGACTGGAAACACCATATATTTT | CSAATGTGNTIYF
TRBJ1-1 | TRBV7-3 | - | few | TGTGCCAGCAGCGATCGGACTGGCACGGCTGAAGCTTTCTTT | CASSDRTGTAEAFF
TRBJ2-5 | TRBV12-3/TRBV12-4 | TRBD1 | many | TGTGCCAGCAGTGCCCGACAGGGGCAGGAGACCCAGTACTTC | CASSARQGQETQYF
TRBJ1-4 | TRBV28 | - | many | TGTGCCAGCAGTTTTCGACAGGCAACTAATGAAAAACTGTTTTTT | CASSFRQATNEKLFF
TRBJ2-1 | TRBV5-6 | - | - | TGTGCCAGCAGCTTAAAAAGGCGGGAAGAGCAGTTCTTC | CASSLKRREEQFF
TRBJ2-2 | TRBV6-1 | - | many | TGTGCCAGCAGCCCCGGGTGGGCCGGGGAGCTGTTTTTT | CASSPGWAGELFF
TRBJ1-5 | TRBV11-2 | - | many | TGTGCCAGCAGCTTAGATCTTACCGTTCAGCCCCAGCATTTT | CASSLDLTVQPQHF
TRBJ1-2 | TRBV10-3 | - | - | TGTGCCATCAGTGAGTCTGGGGGAGTCGGGAGTGGCTACACCTTC | CAISESGGVGSGYTF
TRBJ2-7 | TRBV19 | TRBD2 | - | TGTGCCAGTAGTATAGATCGGTCGGGGGGATTAGGCGAGCAGTACTTC | CASSIDRSGGLGEQYF
TRBJ2-1 | TRBV11-2 | TRBD2 | many | TGTGCCAGCAGCTTAATCTATAGCGGGGGGGCCCATGAGCAGTTCTTC | CASSLIYSGGAHEQFF
TRBJ2-3 | TRBV6-1 | TRBD2 | many | TGTGCCAGCAGTGTGACTAGCGGGGGTGGAACAGATACGCAGTATTTT | CASSVTSGGGTDTQYF
TRBJ2-7 | TRBV7-2 | - | - | TGTGCCAGCAGCTTAGTAGATTCTAGCTCCTACGAGCAGTACTTC | CASSLVDSSSYEQYF
TRBJ1-5 | TRBV19 | - | few | TGTGCCAGTAGTATAGAAAAGTATCAGCCCCAGCATTTT | CASSIEKYQPQHF
TRBJ2-1 | TRBV6-1 | - | many | TGTGCCAGCAGTTTCATTCGGTGGCCAGGGGACAATGAGCAGTTCTTC | CASSFIRWPGDNEQFF
TRBJ2-7 | TRBV2 | TRBD2 | many | TGTGCCAGCGGGGGGGGCTACGAGCAGTACTTC | CASGGGYEQYF
TRBJ2-4 | TRBV3-1 | TRBD1 | many | TGTGCCAGCAGCCAAGAGGGACAGGGGCTAGCCAAAAACATTCAGTACTTC | CASSQEGQGLAKNIQYF
TRBJ2-7 | TRBV20-1 | TRBD1 | - | TGCAGTGCTAGAAACAGGGGGAGTAGGTACGAGCAGTACTTC | CSARNRGSRYEQYF
TRBJ1-5 | TRBV7-9 | TRBD1 | many | TGTGCCAGCAGCCCCACAGGGGGCACTCAGCCCCAGCATTTT | CASSPTGGTQPQHF
TRBJ1-1 | TRBV14 | - | - | TGTGCCAGCAGCCAAAACCCCCCGCGAACTGAAGCTTTCTTT | CASSQNPPRTEAFF
TRBJ2-1 | TRBV30 | - | many | TGTGCCTGGACTATTGACCGCTTAGGGCAGTTCTTC | CAWTIDRLGQFF
TRBJ2-7 | TRBV3-1 | TRBD2 | - | TGTGCCAGCAGCCGCACCTCCGGGGACGGGAGGGCCTCCGAGCAGTACTTC | CASSRTSGDGRASEQYF
TRBJ2-1 | TRBV6-1 | - | many | TGTGCCAGCAGTCCCACTAGTTTTGAGCAGTTCTTC | CASSPTSFEQFF